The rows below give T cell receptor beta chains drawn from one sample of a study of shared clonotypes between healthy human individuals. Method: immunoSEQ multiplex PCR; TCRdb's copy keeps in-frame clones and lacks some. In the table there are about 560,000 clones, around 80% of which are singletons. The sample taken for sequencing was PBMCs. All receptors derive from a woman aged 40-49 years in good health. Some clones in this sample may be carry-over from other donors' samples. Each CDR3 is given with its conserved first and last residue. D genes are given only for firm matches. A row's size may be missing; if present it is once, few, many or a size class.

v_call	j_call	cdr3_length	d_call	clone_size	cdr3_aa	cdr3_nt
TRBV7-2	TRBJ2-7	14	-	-	CASRRPGDSYEQYF	TGTGCCAGCAGAAGGCCGGGGGACTCCTACGAGCAGTACTTC
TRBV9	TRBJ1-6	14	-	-	CASSVDGRGSPLHF	TGTGCCAGCAGCGTAGATGGTAGGGGTTCACCCCTCCACTTT
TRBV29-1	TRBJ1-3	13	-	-	CSVVVGAGNTIYF	TGCAGCGTCGTAGTAGGGGCTGGAAACACCATATATTTT
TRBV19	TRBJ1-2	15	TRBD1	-	CASSIAGQGRNGYTF	TGTGCCAGTAGTATAGCCGGACAGGGGAGAAATGGCTACACCTTC
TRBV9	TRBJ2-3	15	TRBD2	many	CASSVGAGAADTQYF	TGTGCCAGCAGCGTAGGCGCGGGAGCGGCAGATACGCAGTATTTT
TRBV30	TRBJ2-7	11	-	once	CAWTSSYEQYF	TGTGCCTGGACTAGCAGCTACGAGCAGTACTTC
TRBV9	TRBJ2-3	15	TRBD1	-	CASSVTGGSTDTQYF	TGTGCCAGCAGCGTCACAGGGGGGAGCACAGATACGCAGTATTTT
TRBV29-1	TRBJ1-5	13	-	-	CSVAVGGNQPQHF	TGCAGCGTTGCTGTCGGTGGCAATCAGCCCCAGCATTTT
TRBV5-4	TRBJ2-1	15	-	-	CASSFPLSGYNEQFF	TGTGCCAGCAGTTTCCCCCTGAGCGGATACAATGAGCAGTTCTTC
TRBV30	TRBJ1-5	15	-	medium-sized	CAWSVPISGNQPQHF	TGTGCCTGGAGTGTACCCATATCAGGCAATCAGCCCCAGCATTTT
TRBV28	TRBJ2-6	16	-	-	CAIRGGSLSGANVLTF	TGTGCCATCCGAGGGGGGTCCCTCTCTGGGGCCAACGTCCTGACTTTC
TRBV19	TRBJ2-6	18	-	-	CASSIPRLVGPGANVLTF	TGTGCCAGTAGTATCCCCCGGCTCGTCGGCCCTGGGGCCAACGTCCTGACTTTC
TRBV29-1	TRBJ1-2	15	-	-	CSVEYLQVLEYGYTF	TGCAGCGTTGAATATCTACAGGTTTTAGAGTATGGCTACACCTTC
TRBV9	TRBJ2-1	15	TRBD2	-	CASSGSGSPYNEQFF	TGTGCCAGCAGCGGAAGCGGGAGCCCCTACAATGAGCAGTTCTTC
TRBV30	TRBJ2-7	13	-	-	CAWSTGVSYEQYF	TGTGCCTGGAGCACCGGGGTTTCCTACGAGCAGTACTTC
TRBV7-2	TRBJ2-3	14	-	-	CASSLDAYTDTQYF	TGTGCCAGCAGCTTAGACGCCTACACAGATACGCAGTATTTT
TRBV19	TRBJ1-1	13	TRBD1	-	CASRDRGPGEAFF	TGTGCCAGTAGAGACAGGGGGCCTGGTGAAGCTTTCTTT
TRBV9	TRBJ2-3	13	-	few	CASSVEGGAGQYF	TGTGCCAGCAGCGTAGAGGGCGGTGCGGGGCAGTATTTT
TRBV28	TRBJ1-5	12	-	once	CASSSQGQPQHF	TGTGCCAGCAGTTCCCAAGGCCAGCCCCAGCATTTT
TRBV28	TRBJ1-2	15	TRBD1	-	CASSLLGTGYDGYTF	TGTGCCAGCAGTTTATTGGGGACAGGGTATGATGGCTACACCTTC
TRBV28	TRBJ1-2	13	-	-	CASSSSNLYGYTF	TGTGCCAGCAGTTCCTCAAATCTCTATGGCTACACCTTC
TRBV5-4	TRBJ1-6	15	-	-	CASSPGVGANSPLHF	TGTGCCAGCAGCCCAGGGGTCGGAGCGAATTCACCCCTCCACTTT
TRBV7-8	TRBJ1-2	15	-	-	CASSLVGGLDYGYTF	TGTGCCAGCAGCTTAGTTGGGGGTCTTGACTATGGCTACACCTTC